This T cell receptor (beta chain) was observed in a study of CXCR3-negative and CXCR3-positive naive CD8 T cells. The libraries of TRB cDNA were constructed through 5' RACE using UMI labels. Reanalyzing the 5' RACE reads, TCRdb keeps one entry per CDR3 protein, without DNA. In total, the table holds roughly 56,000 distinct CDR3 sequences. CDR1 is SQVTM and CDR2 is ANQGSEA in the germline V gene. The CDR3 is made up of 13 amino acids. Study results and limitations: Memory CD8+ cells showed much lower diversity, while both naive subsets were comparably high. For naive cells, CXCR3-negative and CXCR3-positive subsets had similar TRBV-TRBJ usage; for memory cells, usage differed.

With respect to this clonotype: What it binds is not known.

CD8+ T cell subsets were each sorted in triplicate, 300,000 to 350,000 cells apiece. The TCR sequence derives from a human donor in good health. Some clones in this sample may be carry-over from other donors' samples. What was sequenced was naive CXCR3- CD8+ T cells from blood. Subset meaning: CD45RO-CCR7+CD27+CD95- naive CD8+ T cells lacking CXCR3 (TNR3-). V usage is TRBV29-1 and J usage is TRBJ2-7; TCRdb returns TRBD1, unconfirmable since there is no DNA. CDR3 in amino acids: CSVLGQGGYEQYF.